This entry describes one TCR beta chain. The record originates from a study of T cell responses to AZD1222 COVID-19 vaccine. Germline V CDR1 and CDR2: LGHDT, YNNKEL (reference sequence). Trimming stripped 4 bases from V and 3 bases from J, with 7 bases between. The CDR3 totals 12 residues. Assay: immunoSEQ multiplex PCR; the TCRdb copy retains only in-frame clones and omits some. The table lists more than 85,000 clones, 70% to 90% of them singletons. The chain is built from TRBV3-1 (or the pseudogene TRBV3-2) and TRBJ2-7; TRBD1 or TRBD2 may be the D gene (5 bases each). This receptor was identified in an adult in good health. Sequences were derived from peripheral blood, sampled on day 0 of AZD1222 vaccination. The CDR3 sequence is CASSRDHYEQYF. The DNA for the CDR3 is TGTGCCAGCAGCCGGGACCACTACGAGCAGTACTTC.